A selection of T cell receptor beta chains follows, all from one sample in a study of tumor-infiltrating lymphocytes in localized non-small cell lung cancer. The protocol was immunoSEQ multiplex PCR, while the TCRdb copy is restricted to in-frame clones and leaves out a portion. The table has approximately 17,000 clones, around 63% seen once; the top ten hold 6% to 8%. Sequenced: lung tumor tissue. Receptors were obtained from a human donor with non-small cell lung cancer. CDR3s include the opening cysteine and the closing phenylalanine or tryptophan. The D gene is left open where the match is weak. Clone size is stated in some rows and not others, as once, few, many or a class when expanded.

j_call: TRBJ2-1
d_call: TRBD1
clone_size: NA
v_call: TRBV28
cdr3_nt: TGTGCCAGCAGTCCAGGACAGGGGGCACGGAATGAGCAGTTCTTC
cdr3_aa: CASSPGQGARNEQFF

j_call: TRBJ2-3
d_call: NA
clone_size: few
v_call: TRBV10-3
cdr3_nt: TGTGCCATCAGTGTCCTCAGCACAGATACGCAGTATTTT
cdr3_aa: CAISVLSTDTQYF

j_call: TRBJ1-3
d_call: TRBD1
clone_size: NA
v_call: TRBV4-2
cdr3_nt: TGTGCCAGCAGCCAAGATCGGGACAGCTCTGGAAACACCATATATTTT
cdr3_aa: CASSQDRDSSGNTIYF

j_call: TRBJ1-5
d_call: NA
clone_size: NA
v_call: TRBV28
cdr3_nt: TGTGCCAGCAGTGCCAGGGGTGCTCAGCCCCAGCATTTT
cdr3_aa: CASSARGAQPQHF

j_call: TRBJ1-2
d_call: TRBD1
clone_size: NA
v_call: TRBV29-1
cdr3_nt: TGCAGCGTTGACGGACAGGGTGGCTATGGCTACACCTTC
cdr3_aa: CSVDGQGGYGYTF

j_call: TRBJ2-1
d_call: TRBD2
clone_size: medium-sized
v_call: TRBV5-5
cdr3_nt: TGTGCCAGCAGCTTAACTAGCGGGGACAATGAGCAGTTCTTC
cdr3_aa: CASSLTSGDNEQFF

j_call: TRBJ1-4
d_call: NA
clone_size: NA
v_call: TRBV11-2
cdr3_nt: TGTGCCAGCAGCTTAGTAACCCAGTTTAATGAAAAACTGTTTTTT
cdr3_aa: CASSLVTQFNEKLFF

j_call: TRBJ1-2
d_call: NA
clone_size: NA
v_call: TRBV5-1
cdr3_nt: TGCGCCAGCAGCCTGGGGTTGGGAGATGGCTACACCTTC
cdr3_aa: CASSLGLGDGYTF

j_call: TRBJ1-4
d_call: TRBD1
clone_size: NA
v_call: TRBV5-8
cdr3_nt: TGTGCCAGCAGCTTGGGTGGGACAGGATCTAATGAAAAACTGTTTTTT
cdr3_aa: CASSLGGTGSNEKLFF

j_call: TRBJ2-7
d_call: TRBD2
clone_size: NA
v_call: TRBV5-1
cdr3_nt: TGCGCCAGCAGCTACTCCTTAGGGGAGGGCCTTGAGCAGTACTTC
cdr3_aa: CASSYSLGEGLEQYF

j_call: TRBJ1-6
d_call: NA
clone_size: NA
v_call: TRBV5-6
cdr3_nt: TGTGCCAGCAGCCCGAGGATAATGTCACCCCTCCACTTT
cdr3_aa: CASSPRIMSPLHF

j_call: TRBJ1-2
d_call: NA
clone_size: NA
v_call: TRBV21-1
cdr3_nt: TGTGCCAGCAGCAAAGGGCAAGCTAACTATGGCTACACCTTC
cdr3_aa: CASSKGQANYGYTF

j_call: TRBJ1-2
d_call: TRBD1
clone_size: NA
v_call: TRBV10-3
cdr3_nt: TGTGCCATCAGTGAGTCGAGGGACAGGGGAGAGTATGGCTACACCTTC
cdr3_aa: CAISESRDRGEYGYTF

j_call: TRBJ1-1
d_call: NA
clone_size: once
v_call: TRBV2
cdr3_nt: TGTGCCAGCAGTAAGGGGATCACAGGGAGCACTGAAGCTTTCTTT
cdr3_aa: CASSKGITGSTEAFF

j_call: TRBJ2-5
d_call: NA
clone_size: NA
v_call: TRBV2
cdr3_nt: TGTGCCAGCAGTGAAGCTATGGCGGCAGGGCGCGAGACCCAGTACTTC
cdr3_aa: CASSEAMAAGRETQYF

j_call: TRBJ1-1
d_call: NA
clone_size: NA
v_call: TRBV12-5
cdr3_nt: TGTGCTAGTGGTTTGGAGACGTCCACTGAAGCTTTCTTT
cdr3_aa: CASGLETSTEAFF

j_call: TRBJ2-1
d_call: TRBD2
clone_size: NA
v_call: TRBV4-2
cdr3_nt: TGTGCCAGCAGTTCCAGCGGGAGGGCGTTTGAGCAGTTCTTC
cdr3_aa: CASSSSGRAFEQFF

j_call: TRBJ2-3
d_call: TRBD1
clone_size: NA
v_call: TRBV18
cdr3_nt: TGTGCCAGCTCATCGCAGGGACAGGGAGTCGATACGCAGTATTTT
cdr3_aa: CASSSQGQGVDTQYF

j_call: TRBJ1-2
d_call: NA
clone_size: few
v_call: TRBV30
cdr3_nt: TGTGCCTGGAGTCGGAGGCTTCACTATGGCTACACCTTC
cdr3_aa: CAWSRRLHYGYTF

j_call: TRBJ2-2
d_call: NA
clone_size: NA
v_call: TRBV28
cdr3_nt: TGTGCCAGCAGTTTATTGGGTAGCACCGGGGAGCTGTTTTTT
cdr3_aa: CASSLLGSTGELFF

j_call: TRBJ2-2
d_call: TRBD2
clone_size: NA
v_call: TRBV6-5
cdr3_nt: TGTGCCAGCAGTAGCGGGGGGGCCGGGGAGCTGTTTTTT
cdr3_aa: CASSSGGAGELFF

j_call: TRBJ2-5
d_call: TRBD1
clone_size: NA
v_call: TRBV19
cdr3_nt: TGTGCCAGTAGTACCCGGACAGGGGGCCAAGAGACCCAGTACTTC
cdr3_aa: CASSTRTGGQETQYF

j_call: TRBJ2-1
d_call: NA
clone_size: NA
v_call: TRBV6-5
cdr3_nt: TGTGCCAGCACTGGGGTGGATGAGCAGTTCTTC
cdr3_aa: CASTGVDEQFF

j_call: TRBJ1-1
d_call: NA
clone_size: NA
v_call: TRBV7-9
cdr3_nt: TGTGCCAGCAGCCATCGGGGGGAGGACACTGAAGCTTTCTTT
cdr3_aa: CASSHRGEDTEAFF

j_call: TRBJ1-6
d_call: NA
clone_size: NA
v_call: TRBV30
cdr3_nt: TGTGCCTGGAGTCCCGCCGGGAATTCACCCCTCCACTTT
cdr3_aa: CAWSPAGNSPLHF

j_call: TRBJ1-1
d_call: NA
clone_size: few
v_call: TRBV5-8
cdr3_nt: TGTGCCAGCAGCTTGGATAGACAAACAGGGAACACTGAAGCTTTCTTT
cdr3_aa: CASSLDRQTGNTEAFF

j_call: TRBJ2-2
d_call: TRBD1
clone_size: NA
v_call: TRBV7-3
cdr3_nt: TGTGCCAGCAGCCCGGACAGGGCCACCGGGGAGCTGTTTTTT
cdr3_aa: CASSPDRATGELFF

j_call: TRBJ2-1
d_call: TRBD2
clone_size: few
v_call: TRBV7-2
cdr3_nt: TGTGCCAGCAGCTTAGCTTCGTCTAGCGGTCCTCTTTTAAACAATGAGCAGTTCTTC
cdr3_aa: CASSLASSSGPLLNNEQFF

j_call: TRBJ2-3
d_call: TRBD2
clone_size: NA
v_call: TRBV4-2
cdr3_nt: TGTGCCAGCAGCCAAGGATATGCTAGCGGGAGCACAGATACGCAGTATTTT
cdr3_aa: CASSQGYASGSTDTQYF

j_call: TRBJ2-3
d_call: NA
clone_size: NA
v_call: TRBV11-3
cdr3_nt: TGTGCCAGCAGCTTACAAGGAAATACGCAGTATTTT
cdr3_aa: CASSLQGNTQYF

j_call: TRBJ1-1
d_call: NA
clone_size: NA
v_call: TRBV30
cdr3_nt: TGTGCCTGGAGTCCAGGGCTGGGTGAAGCTTTCTTT
cdr3_aa: CAWSPGLGEAFF

j_call: TRBJ2-7
d_call: NA
clone_size: few
v_call: TRBV6-5
cdr3_nt: TGTGCCAGCAGCTCTCTGACAGGAACCTACGAGCAGTACTTC
cdr3_aa: CASSSLTGTYEQYF

j_call: TRBJ1-4
d_call: TRBD1
clone_size: NA
v_call: TRBV27
cdr3_nt: TGTGCCAGCAGCCATGGACAGGGGATAACTAATGAAAAACTGTTTTTT
cdr3_aa: CASSHGQGITNEKLFF

j_call: TRBJ2-2
d_call: TRBD2
clone_size: NA
v_call: TRBV5-4
cdr3_nt: TGTGCCAGCAGCTCGGGACTAGCGGAAACCGGGGAGCTGTTTTTT
cdr3_aa: CASSSGLAETGELFF

j_call: TRBJ1-6
d_call: NA
clone_size: medium-sized
v_call: TRBV7-2
cdr3_nt: TGTGCCAGCAGCTTATCGCTAGACTATAATTCACCCCTCCACTTT
cdr3_aa: CASSLSLDYNSPLHF